This TCR beta chain was observed in a study of CD8 T cells in Susac syndrome. Sequencing of TCR beta covered CD8+ and CD4+ T cells obtained from blood. The control group consisted of healthy donors matched for age and sex. The CD8+ and CD4+ T cells were negatively isolated, with the TEMRA cells enriched by FACS. V lost 3 bases to trimming and J lost 0 bases, with 5 bases between them. CDR1 is LGHDT, CDR2 YNNKEL, per germline (reference sequence). This CDR3 is built from 14 residues. Reverse transcription used roughly 0.45 to 1 ug RNA and random hexamers. By means of immunoSEQ multiplex PCR, TCR beta CDR3 spanning 54 Vbeta and 13 Jbeta underwent amplification. TCRdb independently ran MiXCR on the immunoSEQ multiplex PCR reads; one entry per CDR3 protein. This table has roughly 180,000 distinct CDR3 sequences, about 95% appearing once.

The chain carries TRBV3-1 and TRBJ2-2; D gene uncertain. What was sequenced was CD4+ T cells from PBMCs. The sequence was obtained from a human donor in good health. The CDR3 DNA is TGTGCCAGCAGCCATCATACGAACACCGGGGAGCTGTTTTTT. Its translation is CASSHHTNTGELFF.